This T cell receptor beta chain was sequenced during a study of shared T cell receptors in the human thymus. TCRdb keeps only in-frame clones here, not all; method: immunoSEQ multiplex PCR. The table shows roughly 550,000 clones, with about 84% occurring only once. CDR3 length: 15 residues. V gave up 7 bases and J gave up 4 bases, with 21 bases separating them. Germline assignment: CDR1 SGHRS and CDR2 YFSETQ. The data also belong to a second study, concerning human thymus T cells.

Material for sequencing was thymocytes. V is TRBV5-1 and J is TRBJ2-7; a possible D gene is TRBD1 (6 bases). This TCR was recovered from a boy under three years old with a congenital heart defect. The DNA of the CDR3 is TGCGCCAGCGGCTGGGGACACACAGGCCCTTACGAGCAGTACTTC. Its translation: CASGWGHTGPYEQYF.